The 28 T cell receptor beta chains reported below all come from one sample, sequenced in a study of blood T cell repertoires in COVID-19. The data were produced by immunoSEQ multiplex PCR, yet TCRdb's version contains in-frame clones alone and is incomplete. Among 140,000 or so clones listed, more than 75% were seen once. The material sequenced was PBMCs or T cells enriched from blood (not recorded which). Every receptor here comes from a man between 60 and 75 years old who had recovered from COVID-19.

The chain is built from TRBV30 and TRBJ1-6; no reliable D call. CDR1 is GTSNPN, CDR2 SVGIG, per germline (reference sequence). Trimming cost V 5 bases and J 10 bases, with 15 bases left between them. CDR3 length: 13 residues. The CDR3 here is CAWGLGRNSPLHF. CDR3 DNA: TGTGCCTGGGGGCTAGGGAGAAACTCACCCCTCCACTTT.

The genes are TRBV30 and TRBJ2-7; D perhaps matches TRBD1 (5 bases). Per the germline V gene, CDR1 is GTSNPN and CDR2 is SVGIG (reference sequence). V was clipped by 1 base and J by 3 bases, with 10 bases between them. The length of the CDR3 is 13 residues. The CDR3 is CAWSGRTGYEQYF. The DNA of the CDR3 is TGTGCCTGGAGTGGGCGAACAGGCTACGAGCAGTACTTC.

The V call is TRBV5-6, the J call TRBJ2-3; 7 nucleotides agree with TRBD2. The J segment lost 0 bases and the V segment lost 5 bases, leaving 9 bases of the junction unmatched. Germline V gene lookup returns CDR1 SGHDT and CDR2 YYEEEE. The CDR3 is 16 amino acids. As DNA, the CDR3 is TGTGCCAGCAGAGGGTCCCCGGGACTAAGCACAGATACGCAGTATTTT. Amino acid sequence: CASRGSPGLSTDTQYF.

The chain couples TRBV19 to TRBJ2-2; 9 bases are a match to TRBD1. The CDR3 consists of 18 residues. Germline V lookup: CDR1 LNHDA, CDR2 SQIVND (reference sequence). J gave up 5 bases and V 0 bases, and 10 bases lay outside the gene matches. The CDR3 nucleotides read TGTGCCAGTAGTATAGATCCTTTCCGGGACAGGGAAACCGGGGAGCTGTTTTTT. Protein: CASSIDPFRDRETGELFF.

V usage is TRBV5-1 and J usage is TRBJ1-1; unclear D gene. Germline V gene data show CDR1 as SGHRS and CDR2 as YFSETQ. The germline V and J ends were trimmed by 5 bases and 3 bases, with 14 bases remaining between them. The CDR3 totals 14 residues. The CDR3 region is CASSAGSADTEAFF. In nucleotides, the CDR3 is TGCGCCAGCAGTGCGGGGTCGGCGGACACTGAAGCTTTCTTT.

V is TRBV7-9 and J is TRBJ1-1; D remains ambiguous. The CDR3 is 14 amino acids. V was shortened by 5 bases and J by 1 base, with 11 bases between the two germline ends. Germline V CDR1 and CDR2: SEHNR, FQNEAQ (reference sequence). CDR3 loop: CASSPIRENTEAFF. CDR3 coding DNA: TGTGCCAGCAGCCCGATTCGGGAGAACACTGAAGCTTTCTTT.

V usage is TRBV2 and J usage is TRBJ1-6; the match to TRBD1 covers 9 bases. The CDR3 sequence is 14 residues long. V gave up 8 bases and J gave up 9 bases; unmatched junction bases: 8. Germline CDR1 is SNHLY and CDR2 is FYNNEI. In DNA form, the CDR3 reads TGTGCCAGCTGTCCCGGGACAGGGATTTCACCCCTCCACTTT. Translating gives CASCPGTGISPLHF. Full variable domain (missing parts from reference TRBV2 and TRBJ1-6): EPEVTQTPSHQVTQMGQEVILRCVPISNHLYFYWYRQILGQKVEFLVSFYNNEISEKSEIFDDQFSVERPDGSNFTLKIRSTKLEDSAMYFCASCPGTGISPLHFGNGTRLTVT.

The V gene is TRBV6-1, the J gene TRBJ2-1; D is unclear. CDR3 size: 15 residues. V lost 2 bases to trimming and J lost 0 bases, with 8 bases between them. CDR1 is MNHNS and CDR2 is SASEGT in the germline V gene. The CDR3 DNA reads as TGTGCCAGCAGTGAATACGGTAACTCCTACAATGAGCAGTTCTTC. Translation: CASSEYGNSYNEQFF.

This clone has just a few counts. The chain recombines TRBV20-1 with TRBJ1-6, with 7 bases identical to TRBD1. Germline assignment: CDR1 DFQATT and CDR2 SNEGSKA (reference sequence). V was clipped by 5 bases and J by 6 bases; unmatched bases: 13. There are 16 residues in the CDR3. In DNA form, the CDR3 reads TGCAGTGCTGGTGCAGGGGGGAGATTATCTAATTCACCCCTCCACTTT. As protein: CSAGAGGRLSNSPLHF.

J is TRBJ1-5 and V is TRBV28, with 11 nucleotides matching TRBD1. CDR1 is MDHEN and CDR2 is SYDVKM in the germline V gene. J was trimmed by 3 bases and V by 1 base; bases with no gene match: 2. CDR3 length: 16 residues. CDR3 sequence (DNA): TGTGCCAGCAGTTTATTGGGACAGGGGGACAATCAGCCCCAGCATTTT. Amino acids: CASSLLGQGDNQPQHF.

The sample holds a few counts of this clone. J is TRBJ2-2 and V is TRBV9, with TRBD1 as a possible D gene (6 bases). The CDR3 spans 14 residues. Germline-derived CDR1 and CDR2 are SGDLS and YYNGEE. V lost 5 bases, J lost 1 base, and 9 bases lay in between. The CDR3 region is CASSIQGNTGELFF. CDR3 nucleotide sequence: TGTGCCAGCAGTATACAGGGGAACACCGGGGAGCTGTTTTTT.

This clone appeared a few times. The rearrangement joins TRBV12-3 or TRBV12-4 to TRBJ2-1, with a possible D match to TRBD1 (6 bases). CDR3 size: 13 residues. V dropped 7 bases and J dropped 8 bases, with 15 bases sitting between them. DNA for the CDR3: TGTGCCAGCAAAACCCAGGGGCGCGATGAGCAGTTCTTC. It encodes CASKTQGRDEQFF.

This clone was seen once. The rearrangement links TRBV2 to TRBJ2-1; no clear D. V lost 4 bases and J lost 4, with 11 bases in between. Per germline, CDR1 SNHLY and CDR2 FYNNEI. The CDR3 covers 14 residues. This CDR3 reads CASSGVSGYNEQFF. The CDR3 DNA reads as TGTGCCAGCAGTGGGGTTTCGGGTTACAATGAGCAGTTCTTC.

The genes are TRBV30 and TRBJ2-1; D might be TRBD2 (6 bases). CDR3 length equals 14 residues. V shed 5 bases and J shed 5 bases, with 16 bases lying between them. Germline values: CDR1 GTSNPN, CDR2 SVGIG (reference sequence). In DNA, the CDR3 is TGTGCCTGGGTCGGGCTAGGAGGGAACAATGAGCAGTTCTTC. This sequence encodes CAWVGLGGNNEQFF.

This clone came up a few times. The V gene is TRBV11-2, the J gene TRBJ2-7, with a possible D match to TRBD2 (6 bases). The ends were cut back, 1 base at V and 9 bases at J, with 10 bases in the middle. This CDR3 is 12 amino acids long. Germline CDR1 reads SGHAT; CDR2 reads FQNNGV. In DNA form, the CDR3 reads TGTGCCAGCAGCTTAGCTGGTAGCGGGCAGTACTTC. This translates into CASSLAGSGQYF.

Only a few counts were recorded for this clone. CDR3 DNA sequence: TGTGCCAGCAGTTTATGGGGGCAGCTTAGCAATCAGCCCCAGCATTTT. It yields the protein CASSLWGQLSNQPQHF. The gene calls are TRBV28 and TRBJ1-5; tentative D call: TRBD1 (5 bases). Between the trimmed V and J ends, which lost 0 bases and 0 bases, there was a span of 9 bases. The CDR3 sequence is 16 residues long. Per the germline V gene, CDR1 is MDHEN and CDR2 is SYDVKM.

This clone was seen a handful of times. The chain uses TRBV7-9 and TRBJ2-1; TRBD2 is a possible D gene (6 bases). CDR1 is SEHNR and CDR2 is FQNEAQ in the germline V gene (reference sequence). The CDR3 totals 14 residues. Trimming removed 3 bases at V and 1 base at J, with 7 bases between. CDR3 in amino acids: CASSLGTSYNEQFF. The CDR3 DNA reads TGTGCCAGCAGCTTGGGGACTTCCTACAATGAGCAGTTCTTC.

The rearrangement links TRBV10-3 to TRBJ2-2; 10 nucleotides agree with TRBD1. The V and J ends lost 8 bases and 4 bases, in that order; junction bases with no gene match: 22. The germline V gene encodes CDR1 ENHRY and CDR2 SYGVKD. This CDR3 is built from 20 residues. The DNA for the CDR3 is TGTGCCATCCGCGCCGGGACAGGGGCCTCCCTCACGGCTGCCACCGGGGAGCTGTTTTTT. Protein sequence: CAIRAGTGASLTAATGELFF.

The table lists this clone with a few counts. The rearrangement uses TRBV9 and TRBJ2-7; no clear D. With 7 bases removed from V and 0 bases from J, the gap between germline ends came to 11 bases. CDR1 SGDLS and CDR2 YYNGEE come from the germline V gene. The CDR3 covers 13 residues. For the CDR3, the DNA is TGTGCCAGCTCTCTTGACACCTCCTACGAGCAGTACTTC. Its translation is CASSLDTSYEQYF.

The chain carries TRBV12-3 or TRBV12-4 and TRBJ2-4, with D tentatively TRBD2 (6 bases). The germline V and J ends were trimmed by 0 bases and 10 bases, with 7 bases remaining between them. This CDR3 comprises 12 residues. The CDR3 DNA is TGTGCCAGCAGTTTAGCTGCGGGGATTCAGTACTTC. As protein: CASSLAAGIQYF.

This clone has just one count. DNA of the CDR3: TGTGCCAGCATACGGGGTAGGACTCCCGGGGAGCTGTTTTTT. Residues: CASIRGRTPGELFF. The rearrangement uses TRBV7-8 and TRBJ2-2; D possibly corresponds to TRBD2 (5 bases). V was trimmed by 7 bases and J by 6 bases, leaving 15 bases between them. This CDR3 is built from 14 residues. Germline lookup yields CDR1 SGHVS and CDR2 FQNEAQ. The whole variable domain, remainder taken from reference TRBV7-8 and TRBJ2-2, is GAGVSQSPRYKVAKRGQDVALRCDPISGHVSLFWYQQALGQGPEFLTYFQNEAQLDKSGLPSDRFFAERPEGSVSTLKIQRTQQEDSAVYLCASIRGRTPGELFFGEGSRLTVL.

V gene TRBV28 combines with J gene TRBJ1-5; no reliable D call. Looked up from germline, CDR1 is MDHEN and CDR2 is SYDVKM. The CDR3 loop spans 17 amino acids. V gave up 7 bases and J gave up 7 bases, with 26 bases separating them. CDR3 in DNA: TGTGCCAGCACTCGGTTTGGGTCGTCGTCTAGCGGCCAGCCCCAGCATTTT. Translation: CASTRFGSSSSGQPQHF.

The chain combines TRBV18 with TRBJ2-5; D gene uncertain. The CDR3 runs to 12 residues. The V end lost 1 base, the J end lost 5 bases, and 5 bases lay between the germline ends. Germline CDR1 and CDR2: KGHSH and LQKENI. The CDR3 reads CASSPRRETQYF. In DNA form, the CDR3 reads TGTGCCAGCTCACCACGGCGGGAGACCCAGTACTTC.

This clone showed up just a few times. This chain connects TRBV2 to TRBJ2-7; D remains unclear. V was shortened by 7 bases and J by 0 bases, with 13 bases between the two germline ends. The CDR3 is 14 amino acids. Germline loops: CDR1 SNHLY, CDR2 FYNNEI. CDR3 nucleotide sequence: TGTGCCAGCACTGACGGTTTACTCTCCTACGAGCAGTACTTC. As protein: CASTDGLLSYEQYF.

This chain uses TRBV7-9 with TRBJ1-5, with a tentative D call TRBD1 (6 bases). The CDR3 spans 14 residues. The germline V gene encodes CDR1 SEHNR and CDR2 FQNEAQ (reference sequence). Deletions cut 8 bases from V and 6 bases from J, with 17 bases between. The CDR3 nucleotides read TGTGCCAGCCAGGAACAGGGTGTTGGTCAGCCCCAGCATTTT. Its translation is CASQEQGVGQPQHF.

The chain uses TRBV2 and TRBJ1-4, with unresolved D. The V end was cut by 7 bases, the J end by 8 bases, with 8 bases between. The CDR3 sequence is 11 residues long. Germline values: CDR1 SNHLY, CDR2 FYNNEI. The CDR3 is CASTLREKLFF. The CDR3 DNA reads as TGTGCCAGCACTCTGCGGGAAAAACTGTTTTTT.

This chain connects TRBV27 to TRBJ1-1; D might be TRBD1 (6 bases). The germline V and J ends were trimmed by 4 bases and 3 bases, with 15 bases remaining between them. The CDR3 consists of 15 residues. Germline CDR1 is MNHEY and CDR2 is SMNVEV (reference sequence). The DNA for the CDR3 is TGTGCCAGCAGTTGGGGGCCGGGTTGGGACACTGAAGCTTTCTTT. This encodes CASSWGPGWDTEAFF.

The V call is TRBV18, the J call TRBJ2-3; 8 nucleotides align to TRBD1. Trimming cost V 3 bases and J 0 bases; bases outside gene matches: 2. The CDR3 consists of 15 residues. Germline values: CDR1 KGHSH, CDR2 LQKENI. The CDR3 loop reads CASSPTGVSTDTQYF. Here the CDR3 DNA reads TGTGCCAGCTCACCGACAGGGGTCAGCACAGATACGCAGTATTTT. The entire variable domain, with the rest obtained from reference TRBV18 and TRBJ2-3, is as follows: NAGVMQNPRHLVRRRGQEARLRCSPMKGHSHVYWYRQLPEEGLKFMVYLQKENIIDESGMPKERFSAEFPKEGPSILRIQQVVRGDSAAYFCASSPTGVSTDTQYFGPGTRLTVL.